The 29 T cell receptor beta chains below all came from one sample that was sequenced in a study of T cell responses to AZD1222 COVID-19 vaccine. Libraries were prepared by immunoSEQ multiplex PCR; TCRdb keeps only in-frame clonotypes and omits some of them. The sample lists 90,000 to 150,000 clones, 80% to 90% seen once, with 9% to 9.5% in the top ten. The input for sequencing was peripheral blood, taken on day 0 of AZD1222 vaccination. The receptors here all came from an adult in good health.

This chain joins TRBV6-6 and TRBJ1-1, with D tentatively TRBD1 (5 bases). This CDR3 has 13 amino acids. The germline V gene encodes CDR1 MNHNY and CDR2 SVGAGI (reference sequence). Trimming took off 5 bases at V and 1 base at J, with 8 bases between the two ends. CDR3 in DNA: TGTGCCAGCAGTCTGACAGAGAACACTGAAGCTTTCTTT. Translating it yields CASSLTENTEAFF.

The chain uses TRBV6-5 and TRBJ2-7; 8 bases fit TRBD1. V was pared by 7 bases and J by 3 bases, with 11 bases of the junction left unmatched. The length of the CDR3 is 15 residues. Per germline, CDR1 MNHEY and CDR2 SVGAGI. CDR3 sequence (DNA): TGTGCCAGCATGCGGGACAGGCAGGTAAACTACGAGCAGTACTTC. This codes for CASMRDRQVNYEQYF.

V usage is TRBV6-2 or TRBV6-3 and J usage is TRBJ2-7; 13 nucleotides agree with TRBD2. The J segment lost 6 bases and the V segment lost 4 bases, leaving 12 bases of the junction unmatched. The V gene's germline CDR1 is MNHEY and CDR2 SVGEGT. The length of the CDR3 is 17 residues. The CDR3, as DNA: TGTGCCAGCAGTTCGGAACCCCCGGGACTAGCGGGAATCGAGCAGTACTTC. Translated, it gives CASSSEPPGLAGIEQYF.

The chain couples TRBV7-2 to TRBJ2-2; 10 bases fit TRBD2. The CDR3 consists of 18 residues. V dropped 5 bases and J dropped 4; count of bases not matched to a gene: 13. Germline loops: CDR1 SGHTA, CDR2 FQGNSA. The CDR3 region has the DNA TGTGCCAGCAGCCCTGGCCCACTAGCGGGGCTGGGCACCGGGGAGCTGTTTTTT. Its protein product is CASSPGPLAGLGTGELFF.

This rearrangement joins TRBV10-3 to TRBJ1-5; 9 bases map to TRBD1. V shed 5 bases and J 7 bases; nucleotides not matched to a gene: 9. The length of the CDR3 is 15 residues. The germline CDR1 and CDR2 sequences are ENHRY and SYGVKD. The CDR3 here is CAISTGQGGIQPQHF. The CDR3 nucleotides are TGTGCCATCAGTACGGGACAGGGAGGGATCCAGCCCCAGCATTTT.

This chain connects TRBV10-3 to TRBJ1-3; D is unresolved. The length of the CDR3 is 14 residues. CDR1 and CDR2 (germline): ENHRY, SYGVKD. Trimming left V 2 bases short and J 0 bases short, with 5 bases between. CDR3 loop: CAISEGNSGNTIYF. The DNA for the CDR3 is TGTGCCATCAGTGAGGGTAACTCTGGAAACACCATATATTTT.

The CDR3 region has the DNA TGTGCCAGCTCCAGCTCCTACGAGCAGTACTTC. This gives the protein CASSSSYEQYF. The gene calls are TRBV18 and TRBJ2-7; D not resolved. The V and J ends lost 6 bases and 0 bases respectively, with 3 bases between them. The CDR3 is 11 amino acids. The germline gives CDR1 KGHSH, CDR2 LQKENI.

This clone was recorded once. V is TRBV6-5 and J is TRBJ1-2, with D maybe TRBD1 (6 bases). Trimming took off 5 bases at V and 3 bases at J, with 16 bases between the two ends. Germline V lookup: CDR1 MNHEY, CDR2 SVGAGI. The length of the CDR3 is 15 residues. The CDR3 spells CASSPYGQNYYGYTF. CDR3 nucleotide sequence: TGTGCCAGCAGTCCTTACGGACAGAATTACTATGGCTACACCTTC.

The CDR3 is CASSQMDRVVGYTF. CDR3 in DNA: TGTGCCAGCAGCCAAATGGACAGGGTAGTTGGCTACACCTTC. This sequence joins TRBV14 and TRBJ1-2, with 8 bases fitting TRBD1. J lost 7 bases, V lost 2 bases, and 6 bases had no gene match. Germline V gene sequence: CDR1 SGHDN, CDR2 FVKESK. The CDR3 consists of 14 residues.

The chain uses TRBV19 and TRBJ1-3, with 8 bases aligning to TRBD1. Germline CDR1 LNHDA, CDR2 SQIVND (reference sequence). Trimming took 6 bases from V and 2 from J; bases not matched to a gene: 6. The CDR3 totals 15 residues. The CDR3 region is CASRMTGEAGNTIYF. The CDR3 DNA is TGTGCCAGTAGGATGACAGGGGAAGCTGGAAACACCATATATTTT.

V is TRBV30 and J is TRBJ1-5, with D perhaps matching TRBD1 (6 bases). This CDR3 region has 13 residues. Germline V gene lookup returns CDR1 GTSNPN and CDR2 SVGIG (reference sequence). V was cut by 0 bases and J by 7 bases, with 10 bases left in between. CDR3 sequence reads: CAWSVQGGQPQHF. The CDR3 nucleotides read TGTGCCTGGAGTGTACAGGGAGGACAGCCCCAGCATTTT. Variable domain in full (rest from reference TRBV30 and TRBJ1-5): SQTIHQWPATLVQPVGSPLSLECTVEGTSNPNLYWYRQAAGRGLQLLFYSVGIGQISSEVPQNLSASRPQDRQFILSSKKLLLSDSGFYLCAWSVQGGQPQHFGDGTRLSIL.

The chain recombines TRBV11-3 with TRBJ2-7; 9 nucleotides align to TRBD2. J was trimmed by 3 bases and V by 3 bases; bases with no gene match: 0. The CDR3 extends over 13 amino acids. Germline V gene data show CDR1 as SGHNT and CDR2 as YENEEA. CDR3 nucleotides: TGTGCCAGCAGCTTTAGCGGGGGCTACGAGCAGTACTTC. Its translation: CASSFSGGYEQYF. The whole variable domain, filled in from reference TRBV11-3 and TRBJ2-7, reads EAGVVQSPRYKIIEKKQPVAFWCNPISGHNTLYWYLQNLGQGPELLIRYENEEAVDDSQLPKDRFSAERLKGVDSTLKIQPAELGDSAVYLCASSFSGGYEQYFGPGTRLTVT.

This clone was observed a few times. The CDR3 loop is CASSITLAGAYNEQFF. For the CDR3, the DNA is TGTGCCAGTAGTATAACACTAGCGGGAGCCTACAATGAGCAGTTCTTC. V gene TRBV19 combines with J gene TRBJ2-1; 11 nucleotides match TRBD2. Germline V gene data show CDR1 as LNHDA and CDR2 as SQIVND (reference sequence). Unmatched junction bases numbered 2, after V lost 2 bases and J lost 2 bases. The CDR3 loop spans 16 amino acids.

The CDR3 loop reads CASSYPGIRTEAFF. The CDR3 DNA reads TGTGCCAGCAGTTACCCAGGGATTAGGACTGAAGCTTTCTTT. This chain connects TRBV28 to TRBJ1-1, with a possible D match to TRBD1 (5 bases). The ends were cut back, 4 bases at V and 5 bases at J, with 14 bases in the middle. CDR1 is MDHEN and CDR2 is SYDVKM in the germline V gene. CDR3 length: 14 amino acids.

This clone showed up just once. This chain uses TRBV7-9 with TRBJ2-7; no reliable D call. This CDR3 has 15 amino acids. Germline-derived CDR1 and CDR2 are SEHNR and FQNEAQ (reference sequence). V dropped 2 bases and J dropped 0 bases, with 11 bases sitting between them. The CDR3, as DNA: TGTGCCAGCAGCTTAAGCCCCCCCCTCTCCTACGAGCAGTACTTC. Amino acids: CASSLSPPLSYEQYF.

This chain's CDR3 is CASSFTGGNGYTF. The CDR3 DNA reads as TGTGCCAGCAGCTTCACCGGAGGGAATGGCTACACCTTC. The chain carries TRBV7-9 and TRBJ1-2; D gene ambiguous. The CDR3 runs 13 residues. The germline V and J ends were trimmed by 3 bases and 6 bases, with 11 bases remaining between them. The germline CDR1 and CDR2 sequences are SEHNR and FQNEAQ (reference sequence). The whole variable domain, remainder taken from reference TRBV7-9 and TRBJ1-2, is DTGVSQNPRHKITKRGQNVTFRCDPISEHNRLYWYRQTLGQGPEFLTYFQNEAQLEKSRLLSDRFSAERPKGSFSTLEIQRTEQGDSAMYLCASSFTGGNGYTFGSGTRLTVV.

The chain couples TRBV3-1 (or the pseudogene TRBV3-2) to TRBJ2-2; D call uncertain. The CDR3 spans 16 residues. V lost 6 bases, J lost 1 base, and 15 bases lay in between. The germline gives CDR1 LGHDT, CDR2 YNNKEL (reference sequence). CDR3 DNA: TGTGCCAGCAGTCCATGGGCTAGGGAGAACACCGGGGAGCTGTTTTTT. Protein sequence: CASSPWARENTGELFF.

This clone showed up just once. The genes are TRBV23-1 and TRBJ1-1; D remains unclear. TRBV23-1 is given ORF status, its function remaining uncertain. The ends were cut back, 2 bases at V and 0 bases at J, with 13 bases in the middle. This CDR3 is 16 amino acids long. The CDR3 nucleotides read TGCGCCAGCAGTCAAAGGAGACACCGGATGAACACTGAAGCTTTCTTT. Its translation is CASSQRRHRMNTEAFF.

The V gene is TRBV6-5, the J gene TRBJ2-1; D is unclear. This CDR3 is 11 amino acids long. The germline V gene encodes CDR1 MNHEY and CDR2 SVGAGI. With 4 bases removed from V and 7 bases from J, the gap between germline ends came to 5 bases. The CDR3 nucleotides read TGTGCCAGCAGTTCCAGTAATGAGCAGTTCTTC. Translation: CASSSSNEQFF.

The chain is built from TRBV7-9 and TRBJ1-2, with TRBD1 matching over 7 bases. Unmatched junction bases numbered 17, after V lost 5 bases and J lost 8 bases. CDR1 and CDR2 (germline): SEHNR, FQNEAQ (reference sequence). This CDR3 is 16 amino acids long. The CDR3 sequence: CASSIGTAEPTIGYTF. CDR3 in DNA: TGTGCCAGCAGCATAGGGACAGCCGAGCCCACTATCGGCTACACCTTC.

The chain couples TRBV6-2 or TRBV6-3 to TRBJ2-1; 8 bases fit TRBD2. Losses at the gene ends were 3 bases for V and 15 bases for J; bases not matched to a gene: 7. The CDR3 sequence is 12 residues long. Germline V lookup: CDR1 MNHEY, CDR2 SVGEGT. CDR3 nucleotide sequence: TGTGCCAGCAGTTATAGAGCGGGAGTACGGTTCTTC. Translated: CASSYRAGVRFF.

The chain carries TRBV5-4 and TRBJ2-2; D may match TRBD1 or TRBD2 (6 bases each). V was cut by 5 bases and J by 4 bases, with 18 bases left in between. CDR3 size: 16 residues. Germline CDR1 and CDR2: SGHNT and YYREEE (reference sequence). This chain's CDR3 is CASRRVRGAGTGELFF. The CDR3 DNA sequence: TGTGCCAGCAGGCGTGTAAGGGGGGCGGGCACCGGGGAGCTGTTTTTT.

In its sample, this clone was seen a few times. The CDR3 sequence: CASSLGSERGNTIYF. The CDR3 bases are TGCGCCAGCAGCTTGGGATCCGAGAGAGGAAACACCATATATTTT. The genes are TRBV5-1 and TRBJ1-3; no definite D call. The CDR3 is 15 residues long. Trimming removed 0 bases from V and 4 bases from J, with 11 bases in between. In germline, CDR1 is SGHRS, CDR2 YFSETQ. The entire variable domain, with the rest obtained from reference TRBV5-1 and TRBJ1-3, is as follows: KAGVTQTPRYLIKTRGQQVTLSCSPISGHRSVSWYQQTPGQGLQFLFEYFSETQRNKGNFPGRFSGRQFSNSRSEMNVSTLELGDSALYLCASSLGSERGNTIYFGEGSWLTVV.

The gene calls are TRBV10-2 and TRBJ1-5, with TRBD1 as a possible D gene (5 bases). CDR3 length equals 17 residues. Germline V CDR1 and CDR2: WSHSY, SAAADI. Trimming left V 5 bases short and J 0 bases short, with 17 bases between. In DNA form, the CDR3 reads TGCGCCAGCAGTTCCGGGACTGCCTATTATAGCAATCAGCCCCAGCATTTT. This sequence encodes CASSSGTAYYSNQPQHF.

The rearrangement uses TRBV6-6 and TRBJ2-3, with D unclear. The V gene lost 0 bases and the J gene lost 4 bases, with 2 bases spanning the gap. From germline, CDR1 is MNHNY and CDR2 SVGAGI (reference sequence). This CDR3 contains 12 residues. CDR3 bases: TGTGCCAGCAGTTACTCCCCAGATACGCAGTATTTT. Amino acids: CASSYSPDTQYF.

J is TRBJ2-2 and V is TRBV7-2; D ambiguous. Per the germline V gene, CDR1 is SGHTA and CDR2 is FQGNSA. V gave up 1 base and J gave up 6 bases, with 6 bases separating them. The CDR3 totals 13 residues. The CDR3 region is CASSLDPSGELFF. CDR3 sequence (DNA): TGTGCCAGCAGCTTAGATCCCTCCGGGGAGCTGTTTTTT.

This clone was counted between two and nine times. This chain joins TRBV6-2 or TRBV6-3 and TRBJ1-1, with D unresolved. V lost 6 bases to trimming and J lost 1 base, with 9 bases between them. The germline gives CDR1 MNHEY, CDR2 SVGEGT. This CDR3 spans 13 amino acids. The chain's CDR3 is CASSYNRNTEAFF. Here the CDR3 DNA reads TGTGCCAGCAGCTATAACAGGAACACTGAAGCTTTCTTT.

The chain carries TRBV19 and TRBJ2-5; 12 bases map to TRBD1. Looked up from germline, CDR1 is LNHDA and CDR2 is SQIVND (reference sequence). The CDR3 is 16 residues long. The V and J ends lost 5 bases and 2 bases, in that order; junction bases with no gene match: 6. The CDR3 spells CASSEPGQGAQETQYF. The CDR3 nucleotides read TGTGCCAGTAGTGAGCCGGGACAGGGGGCTCAAGAGACCCAGTACTTC.

J is TRBJ2-7 and V is TRBV10-3; D uncertain. The CDR3 has 11 residues. Per germline, CDR1 ENHRY and CDR2 SYGVKD. Trimming took off 3 bases at V and 4 bases at J, with 4 bases between the two ends. In DNA form, the CDR3 reads TGTGCCATCAGTGAACGGTACGAGCAGTACTTC. Its translation: CAISERYEQYF.